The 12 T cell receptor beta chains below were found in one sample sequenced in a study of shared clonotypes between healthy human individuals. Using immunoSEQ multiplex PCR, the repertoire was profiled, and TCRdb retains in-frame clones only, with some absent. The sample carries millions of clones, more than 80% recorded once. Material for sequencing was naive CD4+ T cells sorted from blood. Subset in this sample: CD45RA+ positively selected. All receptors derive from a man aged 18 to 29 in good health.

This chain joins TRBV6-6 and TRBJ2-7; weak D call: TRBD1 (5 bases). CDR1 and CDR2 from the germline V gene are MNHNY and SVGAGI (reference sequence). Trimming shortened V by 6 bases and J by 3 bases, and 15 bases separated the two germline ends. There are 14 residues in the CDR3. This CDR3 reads CASRRTDKGYEQYF. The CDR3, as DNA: TGTGCCAGCAGGAGGACGGACAAAGGCTACGAGCAGTACTTC.

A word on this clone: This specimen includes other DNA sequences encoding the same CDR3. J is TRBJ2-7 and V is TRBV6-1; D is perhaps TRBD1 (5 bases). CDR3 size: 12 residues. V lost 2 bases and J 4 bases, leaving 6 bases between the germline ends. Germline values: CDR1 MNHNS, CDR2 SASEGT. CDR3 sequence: CASSEQGYEQYF. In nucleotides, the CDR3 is TGTGCCAGCAGTGAACAGGGATACGAGCAGTACTTC.

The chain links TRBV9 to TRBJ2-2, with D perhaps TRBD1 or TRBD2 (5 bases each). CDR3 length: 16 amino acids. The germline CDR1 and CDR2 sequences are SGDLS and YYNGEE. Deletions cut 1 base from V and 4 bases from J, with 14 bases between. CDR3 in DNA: TGTGCCAGCAGCGTACCGGGGACGTTGGTCACCGGGGAGCTGTTTTTT. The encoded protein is CASSVPGTLVTGELFF. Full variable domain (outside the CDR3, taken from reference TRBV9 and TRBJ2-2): DSGVTQTPKHLITATGQRVTLRCSPRSGDLSVYWYQQSLDQGLQFLIQYYNGEERAKGNILERFSAQQFPDLHSELNLSSLELGDSALYFCASSVPGTLVTGELFFGEGSRLTVL.

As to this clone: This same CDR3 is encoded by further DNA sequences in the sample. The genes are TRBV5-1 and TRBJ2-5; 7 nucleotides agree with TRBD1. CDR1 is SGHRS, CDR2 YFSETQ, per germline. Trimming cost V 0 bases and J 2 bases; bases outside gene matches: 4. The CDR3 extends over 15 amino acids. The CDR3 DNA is TGCGCCAGCAGCTTGGGACAGGGTGGTCAAGAGACCCAGTACTTC. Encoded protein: CASSLGQGGQETQYF.

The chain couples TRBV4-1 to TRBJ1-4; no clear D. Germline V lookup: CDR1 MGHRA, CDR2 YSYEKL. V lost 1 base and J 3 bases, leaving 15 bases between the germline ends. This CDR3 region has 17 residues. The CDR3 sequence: CASSQGGTSGANEKLFF. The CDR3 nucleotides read TGCGCCAGCAGCCAAGGTGGCACATCTGGGGCTAATGAAAAACTGTTTTTT.

The CDR3 protein is CASSQVYRGDEQYF. CDR3 sequence (DNA): TGTGCCAGCAGCCAAGTGTACAGGGGCGACGAGCAGTACTTC. The chain is built from TRBV14 and TRBJ2-7; 7 bases match TRBD1. Per germline, CDR1 SGHDN and CDR2 FVKESK. This CDR3 comprises 14 residues. Trimming removed 1 base from V and 5 bases from J; junction bases left unmatched: 5. The full variable domain, rest sourced from reference TRBV14 and TRBJ2-7, is EAGVTQFPSHSVIEKGQTVTLRCDPISGHDNLYWYRRVMGKEIKFLLHFVKESKQDESGMPNNRFLAERTGGTYSTLKVQPAELEDSGVYFCASSQVYRGDEQYFGPGTRLTVT.

The CDR3 coding sequence is TGTGCCAGCAGTGAAGCGGGACAGGCCTACGAGCAGTACTTC. Translation: CASSEAGQAYEQYF. This chain connects TRBV7-6 to TRBJ2-7; D perhaps matches TRBD1 (8 bases). The CDR3 extends over 14 amino acids. Germline lookup yields CDR1 SGHVS and CDR2 FNYEAQ. Trimming stripped 6 bases from V and 2 bases from J, with 14 bases between.

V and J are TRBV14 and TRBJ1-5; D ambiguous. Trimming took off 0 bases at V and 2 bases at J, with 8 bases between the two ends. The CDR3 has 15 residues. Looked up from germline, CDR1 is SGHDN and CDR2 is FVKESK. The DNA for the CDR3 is TGTGCCAGCAGCCAAGATTCAGGAGGCAATCAGCCCCAGCATTTT. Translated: CASSQDSGGNQPQHF.

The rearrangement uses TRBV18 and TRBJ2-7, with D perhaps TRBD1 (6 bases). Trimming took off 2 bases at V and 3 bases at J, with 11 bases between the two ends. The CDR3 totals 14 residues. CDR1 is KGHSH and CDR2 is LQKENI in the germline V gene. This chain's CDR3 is CASSPMDRYYEQYF. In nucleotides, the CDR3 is TGTGCCAGCTCACCAATGGACAGATACTACGAGCAGTACTTC.

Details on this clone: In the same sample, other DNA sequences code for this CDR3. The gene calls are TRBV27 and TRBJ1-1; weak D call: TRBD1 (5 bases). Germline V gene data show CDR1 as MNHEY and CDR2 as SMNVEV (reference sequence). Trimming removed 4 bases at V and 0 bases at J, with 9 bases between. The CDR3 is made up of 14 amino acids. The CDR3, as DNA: TGTGCCAGCAGTTCAAGGGGACTGAACACTGAAGCTTTCTTT. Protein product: CASSSRGLNTEAFF.

CDR3 residues: CASSSFSGGGETQYF. CDR3 nucleotide sequence: TGTGCCAGCAGCTCCTTTAGTGGAGGGGGGGAGACCCAGTACTTC. V is TRBV7-9 and J is TRBJ2-5; D tentatively reads TRBD1 or TRBD2 (6 bases each). Germline values: CDR1 SEHNR, CDR2 FQNEAQ (reference sequence). The germline V and J ends were trimmed by 4 bases and 5 bases, with 17 bases remaining between them. The CDR3 loop spans 15 amino acids.

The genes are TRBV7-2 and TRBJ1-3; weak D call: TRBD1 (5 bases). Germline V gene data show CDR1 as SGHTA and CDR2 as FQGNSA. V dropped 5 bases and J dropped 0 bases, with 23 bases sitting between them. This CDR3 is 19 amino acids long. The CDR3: CASSLRGGQVAYSGNTIYF. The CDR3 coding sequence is TGTGCCAGCAGCCTGCGGGGGGGTCAAGTGGCGTACTCTGGAAACACCATATATTTT.